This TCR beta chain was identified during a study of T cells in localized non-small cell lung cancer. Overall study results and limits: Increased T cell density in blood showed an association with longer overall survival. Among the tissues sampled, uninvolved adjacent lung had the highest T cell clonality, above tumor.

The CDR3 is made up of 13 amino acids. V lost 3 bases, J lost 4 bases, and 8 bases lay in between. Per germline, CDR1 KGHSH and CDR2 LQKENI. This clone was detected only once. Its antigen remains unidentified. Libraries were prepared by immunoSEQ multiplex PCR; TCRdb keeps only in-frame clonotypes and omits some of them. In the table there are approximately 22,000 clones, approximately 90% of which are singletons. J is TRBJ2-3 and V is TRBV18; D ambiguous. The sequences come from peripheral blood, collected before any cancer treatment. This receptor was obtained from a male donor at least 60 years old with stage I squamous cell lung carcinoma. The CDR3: CASSPPVADTQYF. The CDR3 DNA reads TGTGCCAGCTCACCGCCGGTGGCAGATACGCAGTATTTT.